A selection of T cell receptor beta chains follows, all from one sample in a study of blood T cell repertoires in COVID-19. TCRdb's table, derived via immunoSEQ multiplex PCR, lists solely in-frame clones and lacks some. The data contain over 250,000 clones, around 92% of them singletons. Sample: peripheral blood. The receptors were gathered from a person aged 18 to 35 with COVID-19, enrolled during active disease. Both conserved end residues are part of each CDR3. A D gene is named only where the DNA matches it firmly. Part of the rows lack a size; the others show once, few, many or a class for expanded clones.

-	TRBJ1-1	TRBD1	TRBV25-1	13	TGTGCCGCGGAGAGACAGGGGGCCACTGAAGCTTTCTTT	CAAERQGATEAFF
-	TRBJ2-1	TRBD2	TRBV7-2	16	TGTGCCAGCAGTCTTAGAGGCGGGAGGGCCCTCGCCGAGCAGTTCTTC	CASSLRGGRALAEQFF
-	TRBJ1-2	TRBD1	TRBV7-9	12	TGTGCCAGCCTAACAGGGGACTATGGCTACACCTTC	CASLTGDYGYTF
-	TRBJ2-5	-	TRBV6-5	13	TGTGCCAGCAGGTTTGGGCCATTGGAGACCCAGTACTTC	CASRFGPLETQYF
-	TRBJ2-7	TRBD1	TRBV7-6	17	TGTGCCAGCAGTTCATACAATACCGGGACAGGGAACGACGAGCAGTACTTC	CASSSYNTGTGNDEQYF
few	TRBJ2-1	TRBD2	TRBV5-6	13	TGTGCCAGCAGCCTCCCCCGGGGGGATGAGCAGTTCTTC	CASSLPRGDEQFF
-	TRBJ2-7	-	TRBV28	14	TGTGCCAGCAGTTTCGGCGGGCTAGCCTACGAGCAGTACTTC	CASSFGGLAYEQYF
-	TRBJ2-7	TRBD1	TRBV28	13	TGTGCCAGTACCTCCGGGACAGGAAACGAGCAGTACTTC	CASTSGTGNEQYF
-	TRBJ2-6	TRBD2	TRBV5-4	18	TGTGCCAGCAGCCTCTGGACTAGCGCTCCCTCTGGGGCCAACGTCCTGACTTTC	CASSLWTSAPSGANVLTF
-	TRBJ1-5	-	TRBV20-1	15	TGCAGTGCTAGTGATGGCGGCGGCCGTAATCAGCCCCAGCATTTT	CSASDGGGRNQPQHF
-	TRBJ2-3	-	TRBV9	13	TGTGCCAGCAGCTTCGGAGCCTCAGATACGCAGTATTTT	CASSFGASDTQYF
-	TRBJ1-2	-	TRBV15	13	TGTGCCACCAGCAACAGGGTGGACTATGGCTACACCTTC	CATSNRVDYGYTF
-	TRBJ2-1	-	TRBV6-5	15	TGTGCCAGCCTCATCTTTCAGGGGTCTTGGGAGGAGCAGTTCTTC	CASLIFQGSWEEQFF
-	TRBJ2-5	TRBD2	TRBV9	16	TGTGCCAGCAGCGTGGGGACTAGCGTGGCACAAGAGACCCAGTACTTC	CASSVGTSVAQETQYF
once	TRBJ2-7	TRBD2	TRBV4-1	15	TGCGCCAGCAGCCAGCACTCTAGCGGGAACTACGAGCAGTACTTC	CASSQHSSGNYEQYF
-	TRBJ2-4	TRBD2	TRBV9	15	TGTGCCAGCAGCCCTAGCGGGATGCTTGAGGACATTCAGTACTTC	CASSPSGMLEDIQYF
-	TRBJ2-5	-	TRBV10-2	13	TGCGCCAGCAGTGACCTAGCCCAAGAGACCCAGTACTTC	CASSDLAQETQYF
-	TRBJ2-7	TRBD2	TRBV10-1	17	TGCGCCAGCAGTGCGGGGACTAGCGGGAGTTCGGGCTACGAGCAGTACTTC	CASSAGTSGSSGYEQYF